A single sample gave rise to the 25 T cell receptor beta chains below, sequenced in a study of identical twins (dated by TCRdb to about 2016). The library was built by means of 5' RACE. Instrument used: Illumina HiSeq 2000. TCRdb handled the public reads itself, with Q25 trimming in fastp and clone calling in MiXCR, and kept productive beta chains. Identical CDR3 protein sequences are pooled into one entry, listed with their most common genes and DNA. The sample table contains fewer than 650,000 distinct CDR3 sequences; only one count was recorded for under 8.5% of them. The top ten clonotypes cover over 1.5% of the sample. These same data were also listed under a study on yellow fever vaccine responses in identical twins.

Source material: PBMCs. The receptors come from a woman between 18 and 30 years old in good health.

This clonotype was seen more than once but under ten times. The chain employs TRBV7-9 and TRBJ2-7; the D is unclear. The V gene lost 5 bases and the J gene lost 2 bases, with 16 bases spanning the gap. The CDR3 has 15 amino acids. Germline V gene data show CDR1 as SEHNR and CDR2 as FQNEAQ (reference sequence). The CDR3 DNA sequence: TGTGCCAGCAGCCCCCGGACGAGTCCAACCTACGAGCAGTACTTC. Translated, it gives CASSPRTSPTYEQYF.

V gene TRBV6-6 combines with J gene TRBJ2-3, with D uncertain. The CDR3 is 12 residues long. Trimming took off 7 bases at V and 5 bases at J, with 10 bases between the two ends. Germline values: CDR1 MNHNY, CDR2 SVGAGI (reference sequence). The CDR3 coding sequence is TGTGCCAGCAATCTAGACGGAGATACGCAGTATTTT. Protein: CASNLDGDTQYF.

This clonotype was seen a handful of times. This chain uses TRBV11-2 with TRBJ2-2; TRBD2 is a possible D gene (6 bases). The CDR3 spans 18 residues. Germline CDR1 reads SGHAT; CDR2 reads FQNNGV. The germline V and J ends were trimmed by 4 bases and 4 bases, with 22 bases remaining between them. The CDR3, as DNA: TGTGCCAGCAGCTCCAGGAGGGTGTGGGGTCCATTCACCGGGGAGCTGTTTTTT. Residues: CASSSRRVWGPFTGELFF.

This rearrangement joins TRBV20-1 to TRBJ2-5; TRBD2 is a possible D gene (6 bases). The germline CDR1 and CDR2 sequences are DFQATT and SNEGSKA (reference sequence). The CDR3 is 15 residues long. Trimming cost V 6 bases and J 4 bases, with 21 bases left between them. CDR3 region: CSAHSLDYPRETQYF. The CDR3 DNA reads as TGCAGTGCGCACTCTCTGGACTACCCCCGAGAGACCCAGTACTTC.

The chain uses TRBV2 and TRBJ2-3; D is possibly TRBD1 or TRBD2 (5 bases each). From germline, CDR1 is SNHLY and CDR2 FYNNEI. This CDR3 comprises 18 residues. Deletions cut 8 bases from V and 8 bases from J, with 32 bases between. The CDR3 sequence: CASCLRLGTAARLGTQYF. The CDR3 DNA is TGTGCCAGCTGTTTACGGTTAGGGACCGCGGCGAGGTTGGGTACGCAGTATTTT.

This clonotype was detected ten times or more. The V and J genes are TRBV28 and TRBJ1-1; no definite D call. The CDR3 loop spans 17 amino acids. V was cut by 1 base and J by 1 base, with 16 bases left in between. Looked up from germline, CDR1 is MDHEN and CDR2 is SYDVKM. CDR3 in amino acids: CASSLSRPPTRNTEAFF. DNA of the CDR3: TGTGCCAGCAGTTTATCCCGACCACCTACAAGGAACACTGAAGCTTTCTTT.

The rearrangement uses TRBV3-1 and TRBJ2-7; a weak D match, TRBD1 (5 bases). Trimming shortened V by 1 base and J by 5 bases, and 15 bases separated the two germline ends. CDR3 length: 15 residues. The V gene's germline CDR1 is LGHDT and CDR2 YNNKEL (reference sequence). The CDR3 spells CASSQGPTAQDEQYV. DNA of the CDR3: TGTGCCAGCAGCCAAGGGCCGACAGCCCAGGACGAGCAGTACGTC.

The V call is TRBV28, the J call TRBJ2-5; 13 bases agree with TRBD2. V lost 5 bases to trimming and J lost 5 bases; unmatched junction nucleotides: 11. The length of the CDR3 is 17 residues. Per germline, CDR1 MDHEN and CDR2 SYDVKM. CDR3 sequence reads: CASSPQLAGGPWETQYF. CDR3 nucleotide sequence: TGTGCCAGCAGTCCCCAACTAGCGGGGGGGCCATGGGAGACCCAGTACTTC.

This chain connects TRBV11-2 to TRBJ2-5, with D unresolved. The germline V and J ends were trimmed by 1 base and 5 bases, with 11 bases remaining between them. Germline CDR1 and CDR2: SGHAT and FQNNGV. The CDR3 runs to 14 residues. The CDR3 DNA follows: TGTGCCAGCAGCTTAGGTTCCTTAGTGGAGACCCAGTACTTC. Translating it yields CASSLGSLVETQYF.

The chain has TRBV15 and TRBJ1-5, with TRBD1 matching 8 bases. The V segment lost 9 bases and the J segment 3 bases; nucleotides outside the gene matches: 4. There are 13 residues in the CDR3. Germline CDR1 is LNHNV and CDR2 is YYDKDF (reference sequence). CDR3 region: CATAGGINQPQHF. CDR3 coding DNA: TGTGCCACTGCAGGGGGCATCAATCAGCCCCAGCATTTT.

This chain links TRBV6-1 with TRBJ2-3, with TRBD2 as a possible D gene (7 bases). The CDR3 sequence is 15 residues long. In germline, CDR1 is MNHNS, CDR2 SASEGT. V lost 3 bases and J lost 2, with 12 bases in between. CDR3 amino acids: CASSDGGGATDTQYF. CDR3 bases: TGTGCCAGCAGTGATGGTGGGGGGGCCACAGATACGCAGTATTTT.

This clonotype was counted a few times. The V gene is TRBV19, the J gene TRBJ2-2; D is perhaps TRBD2 (5 bases). Germline CDR1 is LNHDA and CDR2 is SQIVND (reference sequence). Trimming took off 3 bases at V and 5 bases at J, with 13 bases between the two ends. This CDR3 has 15 amino acids. This CDR3 is CASSIGSPGTGELFF. For the CDR3, the DNA is TGTGCCAGTAGTATCGGCTCCCCGGGGACCGGGGAGCTGTTTTTT.

The sample holds a few counts of this clonotype. The chain recombines TRBV5-1 with TRBJ2-4; 7 nucleotides align to TRBD1. V lost 0 bases to trimming and J lost 1 base; unmatched junction nucleotides: 1. Germline V lookup: CDR1 SGHRS, CDR2 YFSETQ. This CDR3 contains 15 residues. The CDR3 region is CASSLEDRAKNIQYF. The CDR3 DNA reads TGCGCCAGCAGCTTGGAGGACAGGGCCAAAAACATTCAGTACTTC. The full variable domain, completed using reference TRBV5-1 and TRBJ2-4, is KAGVTQTPRYLIKTRGQQVTLSCSPISGHRSVSWYQQTPGQGLQFLFEYFSETQRNKGNFPGRFSGRQFSNSRSEMNVSTLELGDSALYLCASSLEDRAKNIQYFGAGTRLSVL.

At least ten counts were recorded for this clonotype. The rearrangement links TRBV12-3 or TRBV12-4 to TRBJ2-7; perhaps D is TRBD1 or TRBD2 (5 bases each). The CDR3 is 13 amino acids. Trimming took 3 bases from V and 5 from J, leaving 11 bases between them. The CDR3 sequence: CASSFGGVDEQYF. For the CDR3, the DNA is TGTGCCAGCAGTTTTGGGGGAGTCGACGAGCAGTACTTC.

This clonotype was observed a few times. This rearrangement joins TRBV24-1 to TRBJ2-5; 7 bases are a match to TRBD2. The CDR3 runs to 15 residues. Germline CDR1 KGHDR, CDR2 SFDVKD. V shed 1 base and J 5 bases; nucleotides not matched to a gene: 6. The CDR3 DNA is TGTGCCACCAGTGATTTCGCGGGAGTCGCTGAGACCCAGTACTTC. Translated, it gives CATSDFAGVAETQYF.

The V call is TRBV6-1, the J call TRBJ2-7; D is possibly TRBD1 (5 bases). The germline gives CDR1 MNHNS, CDR2 SASEGT. CDR3 length: 13 amino acids. Trimming took off 6 bases at V and 9 bases at J, with 18 bases between the two ends. In nucleotides, the CDR3 is TGTGCCAGCAGCCGGAGACAGACCTTAGTGCAGTACTTC. Translation gives CASSRRQTLVQYF.

Remarks on this clonotype: A read error may explain this, as a much larger clone is one base away. V usage is TRBV7-6 and J usage is TRBJ2-3; tentative D call: TRBD2 (5 bases). Germline lookup yields CDR1 SGHVS and CDR2 FNYEAQ. The CDR3 is made up of 17 amino acids. V lost 5 bases, J lost 1 base, and 19 bases lay in between. CDR3 sequence reads: CASSPYLRAGGTDTQYF. CDR3 DNA sequence: TGTGCCAGCAGCCCCTATTTGAGGGCGGGTGGCACAGATACGCAGTATTTT.

This clonotype was counted ten times or more. J is TRBJ2-1 and V is TRBV5-1; 14 bases align to TRBD2. Per the germline V gene, CDR1 is SGHRS and CDR2 is YFSETQ. V was clipped by 0 bases and J by 8 bases; unmatched bases: 4. The CDR3 consists of 16 residues. CDR3 bases: TGCGCCAGCAGCTTGGCCATGGGACTAGCGGGGGATGAGCAGTTCTTC. Translation gives CASSLAMGLAGDEQFF.

This clonotype was recorded many times. The chain combines TRBV27 with TRBJ1-1; 8 bases fit TRBD1. J was trimmed by 0 bases and V by 5 bases; bases with no gene match: 2. CDR1 MNHEY and CDR2 SMNVEV come from the germline V gene (reference sequence). CDR3 size: 14 residues. This chain's CDR3 is CASSKDRVNTEAFF. The DNA for the CDR3 is TGTGCCAGCAGTAAGGACAGGGTGAACACTGAAGCTTTCTTT.

The rearrangement uses TRBV12-3 or TRBV12-4 and TRBJ1-4; TRBD1 matches 9 bases. Trimming removed 6 bases from V and 6 bases from J; junction bases left unmatched: 5. The CDR3 is 14 amino acids. The CDR3, as DNA: TGTGCCAGCAGCCTACAGGGGGCGGATGAAAAACTGTTTTTT. This gives the protein CASSLQGADEKLFF.

This clonotype was detected ten times or more. The chain is built from TRBV7-9 and TRBJ2-2, with D perhaps TRBD1 (5 bases). Germline CDR1 SEHNR, CDR2 FQNEAQ (reference sequence). The germline V and J ends were trimmed by 5 bases and 0 bases, with 13 bases remaining between them. This CDR3 is 16 amino acids long. The CDR3 DNA follows: TGTGCCAGCAGCGGGGCGGCAGGGTCGAACACCGGGGAGCTGTTTTTT. Translation: CASSGAAGSNTGELFF.

CDR3 amino acids: CASSPRRNTEAFF. CDR3 DNA: TGTGCCAGCAGCCCCCGAAGGAACACTGAAGCTTTCTTT. The chain employs TRBV5-5 and TRBJ1-1; D unresolved. The CDR3 is 13 amino acids. Between the trimmed V and J ends, which lost 4 bases and 1 base, there was a span of 8 bases. Germline CDR1 is SGHKS and CDR2 is YYEKEE (reference sequence). Based on the CDR3 plus reference TRBV5-5 and TRBJ1-1, the full variable domain is DAGVTQSPTHLIKTRGQQVTLRCSPISGHKSVSWYQQVLGQGPQFIFQYYEKEERGRGNFPDRFSARQFPNYSSELNVNALLLGDSALYLCASSPRRNTEAFFGQGTRLTVV.

This chain connects TRBV28 to TRBJ1-4, with D possibly TRBD1 on 6 matching bases. V was clipped by 1 base and J by 7 bases, with 16 bases between them. The CDR3 covers 16 residues. Germline assignment: CDR1 MDHEN and CDR2 SYDVKM. The CDR3 DNA is TGTGCCAGCAGTTTATCCCATGGGGGCTCTGTTGAAAAACTGTTTTTT. Translating gives CASSLSHGGSVEKLFF.

The V gene is TRBV7-9, the J gene TRBJ2-7, with TRBD1 identical over 10 bases. The V segment lost 5 bases and the J segment 0 bases; nucleotides outside the gene matches: 4. Germline CDR1 SEHNR, CDR2 FQNEAQ (reference sequence). CDR3 length: 15 amino acids. CDR3 bases: TGTGCCAGCAGCCAGGGACAGGGGTTCTCCTACGAGCAGTACTTC. This encodes CASSQGQGFSYEQYF. The entire variable domain, with the rest obtained from reference TRBV7-9 and TRBJ2-7, is as follows: DTGVSQNPRHKITKRGQNVTFRCDPISEHNRLYWYRQTLGQGPEFLTYFQNEAQLEKSRLLSDRFSAERPKGSFSTLEIQRTEQGDSAMYLCASSQGQGFSYEQYFGPGTRLTVT.

This clonotype has a handful of counts. The V and J genes are TRBV12-3 or TRBV12-4 and TRBJ1-5; D uncertain. Trimming pared 2 bases from V and 0 bases from J, leaving 8 bases between. The CDR3 length is 15 residues. Written as DNA, the CDR3 is TGTGCCAGCAGTTTATGGCCTCCTAGCAATCAGCCCCAGCATTTT. Amino acids: CASSLWPPSNQPQHF.